The rows below give T cell receptor beta chains drawn from one sample of a study of vaccination effects on CD4 cells after COVID-19. Repertoires were generated with immunoSEQ multiplex PCR, while TCRdb's copy carries only in-frame clones and drops some. This repertoire shows 35,000 to 40,000 clones, around 69% found once; its top ten account for over 15%. For these receptors, no antigen is known. Sequencing was performed on CD4+ T cells from PBMCs cultured with HCoV-NL63 spike peptides, taken before COVID-19 vaccination. Receptors originate from a human donor who had a prior SARS-CoV-2 infection. Both conserved end residues are part of each CDR3. The D gene is left open where the match is weak. A clone size is listed for some rows: how often the clone was seen (once, few, many), or a class if it is expanded.

abundance: few
v_gene: TRBV5-4
j_gene: TRBJ1-1
d_gene: .
CDR3aa: CASSKDRNTEAFF
CDR3nt: TGTGCCAGCAGCAAGGACAGGAACACTGAAGCTTTCTTT

abundance: few
v_gene: TRBV18
j_gene: TRBJ1-2
d_gene: .
CDR3aa: CASSPPTGGGYTF
CDR3nt: TGTGCCAGCTCACCTCCCACGGGGGGTGGCTACACCTTC

abundance: once
v_gene: TRBV5-4
j_gene: TRBJ2-7
d_gene: TRBD2
CDR3aa: CASSTRTSGLSYEQYF
CDR3nt: TGTGCCAGCAGCACTAGGACTAGCGGGCTCTCCTACGAGCAGTACTTC

abundance: .
v_gene: TRBV15
j_gene: TRBJ1-3
d_gene: .
CDR3aa: CATTTGLHSGNTIYF
CDR3nt: TGTGCCACCACTACGGGCCTCCATTCTGGAAACACCATATATTTT

abundance: .
v_gene: TRBV5-4
j_gene: TRBJ2-1
d_gene: TRBD2
CDR3aa: CASSLLASGYNEQFF
CDR3nt: TGTGCCAGCAGCTTGTTAGCTAGCGGCTACAATGAGCAGTTCTTC

abundance: once
v_gene: TRBV5-1
j_gene: TRBJ2-5
d_gene: .
CDR3aa: CASSARSAHQETQYF
CDR3nt: TGCGCCAGCAGCGCCAGGTCGGCCCACCAAGAGACCCAGTACTTC

abundance: few
v_gene: TRBV11-2
j_gene: TRBJ1-1
d_gene: .
CDR3aa: CASSFRSWGTEAFF
CDR3nt: TGTGCCAGCAGCTTCAGATCCTGGGGCACTGAAGCTTTCTTT

abundance: .
v_gene: TRBV5-4
j_gene: TRBJ1-1
d_gene: .
CDR3aa: CASSFSKQGNTEAFF
CDR3nt: TGTGCCAGCAGCTTCTCAAAACAGGGGAACACTGAAGCTTTCTTT

abundance: .
v_gene: TRBV24-1
j_gene: TRBJ2-5
d_gene: .
CDR3aa: CATSVGAALLETQYF
CDR3nt: TGTGCCACCAGTGTCGGGGCAGCCCTATTGGAGACCCAGTACTTC

abundance: .
v_gene: TRBV5-5
j_gene: TRBJ1-1
d_gene: TRBD1
CDR3aa: CASSLDRGFNTEAFF
CDR3nt: TGTGCCAGCAGCTTGGACAGGGGGTTTAACACTGAAGCTTTCTTT